Listed below are T cell receptor beta chains from one sample, sequenced in a study of blood T cell repertoires in COVID-19. Method: immunoSEQ multiplex PCR; TCRdb's copy keeps in-frame clones and lacks some. The sample consists of around 60,000 clones, around 82% of them appearing once. The specimen sequenced was peripheral blood. Receptor source: a man aged 55 to 70 with COVID-19, enrolled during active disease. CDR3s include the opening cysteine and the closing phenylalanine or tryptophan. A D gene is named only where the DNA matches it firmly. Clone size appears in some rows only: once, few, many, or a class for an expanded clone.

abundance	j_gene	v_gene	d_gene	CDR3aa	CDR3nt
.	TRBJ1-5	TRBV10-3	.	CATGGDDQPQHF	TGTGCCACCGGGGGGGACGATCAGCCCCAGCATTTT
.	TRBJ1-1	TRBV28	.	CASISQGRVTEAFF	TGTGCCAGCATCTCACAGGGTAGGGTTACTGAAGCTTTCTTT
.	TRBJ1-4	TRBV18	.	CASSDAGDGEKLFF	TGTGCCAGCTCAGATGCGGGGGATGGGGAAAAACTGTTTTTT
.	TRBJ1-1	TRBV14	.	CASSQDGGGDTEAFF	TGTGCCAGCAGCCAAGATGGTGGCGGGGACACTGAAGCTTTCTTT
.	TRBJ1-5	TRBV7-6	.	CASSLAQEAGQPQHF	TGTGCCAGCAGCTTAGCGCAAGAGGCTGGTCAGCCCCAGCATTTT
few	TRBJ1-5	TRBV7-9	.	CASSPPGADNQPQHF	TGTGCCAGCAGCCCTCCAGGGGCTGACAATCAGCCCCAGCATTTT
.	TRBJ2-3	TRBV5-1	TRBD1	CASSLGLGTGTDTQYF	TGCGCCAGCAGCTTGGGACTAGGGACAGGGACAGATACGCAGTATTTT
few	TRBJ2-7	TRBV2	.	CASSEASQGYEQYF	TGTGCCAGCAGTGAAGCGTCCCAGGGCTACGAGCAGTACTTC
.	TRBJ1-5	TRBV28	.	CASSYRQPQHF	TGTGCCAGCAGTTATCGGCAGCCCCAGCATTTT
once	TRBJ1-4	TRBV18	.	CASSPRLEKLFF	TGTGCCAGCTCACCCAGACTCGAAAAACTGTTTTTT
.	TRBJ1-5	TRBV19	.	CASSIDQDQPQHF	TGTGCCAGTAGTATTGATCAGGATCAGCCCCAGCATTTT
.	TRBJ1-5	TRBV19	.	CASKGRAPQSNQPQHF	TGTGCCAGTAAAGGCAGGGCCCCACAAAGCAATCAGCCCCAGCATTTT
.	TRBJ1-2	TRBV18	.	CASSDQGNYGYTF	TGTGCCAGCTCAGACCAGGGGAACTATGGCTACACCTTC
.	TRBJ2-7	TRBV7-9	.	CASSLVRGNYEQYF	TGTGCCAGCAGCTTAGTCAGGGGCAACTACGAGCAGTACTTC
.	TRBJ1-6	TRBV19	.	CASTGSDSYNSPLHF	TGTGCCAGTACGGGGTCAGACTCCTATAATTCACCCCTCCACTTT
.	TRBJ2-7	TRBV2	.	CASNLLANYEQYF	TGTGCCAGCAACCTTTTAGCAAACTACGAGCAGTACTTC
.	TRBJ2-3	TRBV29-1	TRBD1	CSVGQGGADTQYF	TGCAGCGTCGGACAGGGCGGGGCAGATACGCAGTATTTT
.	TRBJ2-3	TRBV15	TRBD2	CATSRRGGTDTQYF	TGTGCCACCAGCAGACGGGGGGGCACAGATACGCAGTATTTT
.	TRBJ1-1	TRBV6-5	.	CASSFQENTEAFF	TGTGCCAGCAGTTTCCAGGAGAACACTGAAGCTTTCTTT
.	TRBJ1-5	TRBV6-5	.	CASSLGQTNQPQHF	TGTGCCAGCTCCCTGGGCCAGACCAATCAGCCCCAGCATTTT
.	TRBJ1-5	TRBV12-2	.	CASRLEPGQQRKSAQPQHF	TGTGCAAGTCGCTTGGAGCCGGGACAGCAGAGAAAAAGTGCTCAGCCCCAGCATTTT
once	TRBJ1-2	TRBV10-3	TRBD1	CAISGQGEPYGYTF	TGTGCCATCAGTGGTCAGGGGGAGCCGTATGGCTACACCTTC
.	TRBJ1-2	TRBV12-5	.	CASGLQDYGYTF	TGTGCTAGTGGTTTACAGGACTATGGCTACACCTTC
.	TRBJ1-3	TRBV11-2	.	CASSFQVDSGNTIYF	TGTGCCAGCAGCTTTCAGGTCGACTCTGGAAACACCATATATTTT
.	TRBJ1-6	TRBV7-9	.	CASSLTSSPLHF	TGTGCCAGCAGCTTGACTTCCTCACCCCTCCACTTT
.	TRBJ2-5	TRBV6-2/TRBV6-3	.	CASSSLRGNRETQYF	TGTGCCAGCAGCTCCCTCCGCGGGAATCGAGAGACCCAGTACTTC
.	TRBJ2-1	TRBV14	TRBD2	CASSQGHLAGSYNEQFF	TGTGCCAGCAGCCAAGGCCACCTAGCGGGCTCCTACAATGAGCAGTTCTTC
.	TRBJ2-7	TRBV10-1	TRBD1	CASSEPGGEQYF	TGCGCCAGCAGTGAGCCAGGGGGCGAGCAGTACTTC
.	TRBJ2-3	TRBV7-9	.	CASSLMQGTDTQYF	TGTGCCAGCAGCTTAATGCAGGGCACAGATACGCAGTATTTT
.	TRBJ1-2	TRBV28	TRBD1	CASTSRDRGPNYGYTF	TGTGCCAGCACCTCAAGAGACAGGGGGCCCAACTATGGCTACACCTTC
.	TRBJ2-3	TRBV19	.	CASSIALGGDADTQYF	TGTGCCAGTAGTATAGCCTTGGGCGGGGATGCAGATACGCAGTATTTT
.	TRBJ2-3	TRBV24-1	.	CATSDFSEDTQYF	TGTGCCACCAGTGATTTTAGCGAAGATACGCAGTATTTT
.	TRBJ2-3	TRBV5-1	.	CASSPGHSTDTQYF	TGCGCCAGCAGCCCGGGACACAGCACAGATACGCAGTATTTT
.	TRBJ2-7	TRBV2	TRBD2	CASTRDPGRYEQYF	TGTGCCAGCACCCGGGACCCCGGGAGGTACGAGCAGTACTTC
.	TRBJ2-7	TRBV19	.	CASSIKGAYEQYF	TGTGCCAGTAGTATTAAGGGGGCCTACGAGCAGTACTTC
once	TRBJ1-2	TRBV20-1	.	CSASVLYYGYTF	TGCAGTGCTAGTGTCCTCTACTATGGCTACACCTTC
.	TRBJ1-3	TRBV19	TRBD1	CASRRTTGENSGNTIYF	TGTGCCAGTAGGCGAACAACAGGGGAGAACTCTGGAAACACCATATATTTT
once	TRBJ1-3	TRBV6-1	.	CASSENRLGGNTIYF	TGTGCCAGCAGTGAAAACAGGCTTGGAGGAAACACCATATATTTT
few	TRBJ1-5	TRBV2	TRBD1	CASTLGWGQGDQPQHF	TGTGCCAGCACTTTAGGTTGGGGACAGGGAGATCAGCCCCAGCATTTT
.	TRBJ2-1	TRBV2	TRBD2	CASSAREARQFF	TGTGCCAGCAGTGCCCGGGAGGCGCGGCAGTTCTTC
.	TRBJ2-1	TRBV7-3	TRBD1	CASSKPGQGVKGTIIGEQFF	TGTGCCAGCAGCAAACCGGGACAGGGTGTTAAGGGGACCATCATAGGAGAGCAGTTCTTC
once	TRBJ2-3	TRBV30	.	CAWSVRGGGTPDTQYF	TGTGCCTGGAGTGTACGAGGGGGAGGGACCCCAGATACGCAGTATTTT
once	TRBJ2-7	TRBV6-5	.	CASTTVEGSYEQYF	TGTGCCAGCACCACGGTGGAGGGATCCTACGAGCAGTACTTC
.	TRBJ1-3	TRBV7-9	TRBD1	CASSTDRAAGNTIYF	TGTGCCAGCAGCACAGACAGGGCGGCTGGAAACACCATATATTTT
.	TRBJ1-1	TRBV9	.	CASSVRTDKNTEAFF	TGTGCCAGCAGCGTAAGGACAGACAAGAACACTGAAGCTTTCTTT
.	TRBJ1-1	TRBV2	.	CASSGGGTEAFF	TGTGCCAGCAGTGGGGGGGGCACTGAAGCTTTCTTT
few	TRBJ1-1	TRBV29-1	TRBD1	CSVRRQGDTEAFF	TGCAGCGTTCGAAGGCAGGGGGACACTGAAGCTTTCTTT
.	TRBJ2-7	TRBV2	.	CASIIGAGASYEQYF	TGTGCCAGCATAATAGGGGCAGGAGCCTCCTACGAGCAGTACTTC
.	TRBJ1-4	TRBV19	.	CASSIILGEGKLFF	TGTGCCAGTAGTATTATTCTCGGCGAGGGAAAACTGTTTTTT
once	TRBJ1-2	TRBV5-1	TRBD1	CASSLDQGAAGYTF	TGCGCCAGCAGCTTGGACCAGGGGGCTGCTGGCTACACCTTC
.	TRBJ2-7	TRBV6-5	TRBD1	CASSYPSGTGDYEQYF	TGTGCCAGCAGTTACCCTTCCGGGACAGGGGACTACGAGCAGTACTTC
.	TRBJ1-6	TRBV28	.	CASSLEGPPPLHF	TGTGCCAGCAGTTTAGAGGGTCCCCCGCCCCTCCACTTT
.	TRBJ1-5	TRBV24-1	TRBD1	CATSDPGTGQNQPQHF	TGTGCCACCAGTGATCCGGGGACAGGTCAGAATCAGCCCCAGCATTTT
.	TRBJ1-2	TRBV7-9	.	CASSLATGPNYGYTF	TGTGCCAGCAGCTTAGCCACAGGGCCTAACTATGGCTACACCTTC
.	TRBJ2-2	TRBV4-1	TRBD1	CASSQDTGGANTGELFF	TGCGCCAGCAGCCAAGATACAGGGGGCGCAAACACCGGGGAGCTGTTTTTT